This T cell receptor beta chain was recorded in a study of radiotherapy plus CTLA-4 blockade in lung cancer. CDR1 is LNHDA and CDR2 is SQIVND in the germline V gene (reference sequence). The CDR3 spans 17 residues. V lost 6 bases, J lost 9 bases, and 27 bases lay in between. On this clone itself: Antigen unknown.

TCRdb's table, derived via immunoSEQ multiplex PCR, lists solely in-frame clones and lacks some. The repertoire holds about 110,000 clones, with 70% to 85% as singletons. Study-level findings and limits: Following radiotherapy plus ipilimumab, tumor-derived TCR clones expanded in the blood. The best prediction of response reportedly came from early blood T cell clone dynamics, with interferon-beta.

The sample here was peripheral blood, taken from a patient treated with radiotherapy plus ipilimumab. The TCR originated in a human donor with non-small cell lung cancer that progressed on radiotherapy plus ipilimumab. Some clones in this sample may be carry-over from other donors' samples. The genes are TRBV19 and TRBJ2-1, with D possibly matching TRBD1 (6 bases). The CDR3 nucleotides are TGTGCCAGTAGGCCCACGAAAGGTCGGCGGCTAGGGGGTGAGCAGTTCTTC. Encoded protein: CASRPTKGRRLGGEQFF.